These T cell receptor beta chains were read from a single sample in a study of graft-versus-host responses after intestinal transplantation. Here immunoSEQ multiplex PCR was the method, and the copy in TCRdb shows in-frame clones only, minus some. The profile covers 99,000 or so clones, with more than 70% appearing a single time and roughly 1.4% taken by the ten largest. This material consisted of PBMCs, taken 255 days after intestinal transplant. Receptors were obtained from a human patient who received an intestinal transplant, so some T cells may come from the graft donor. CDR3s include the opening cysteine and the closing phenylalanine or tryptophan. A D gene is named only where the DNA matches it firmly. The size of a clone is reported for some rows only, either as once, few or many, or as a class for expanded clones.

d_call,j_call,v_call,clone_size,cdr3_aa,cdr3_nt
TRBD1,TRBJ1-2,TRBV10-3,once,CAISDPLLTGRNYGYTF,TGTGCCATCAGTGATCCACTTCTGACAGGGAGGAACTATGGCTACACCTTC
NA,TRBJ2-1,TRBV7-3,NA,CASSSGKGHNEQFF,TGTGCCAGCAGTTCGGGGAAGGGGCACAATGAGCAGTTCTTC
NA,TRBJ2-1,TRBV27,NA,CASSLEGTQHYNEQFF,TGTGCCAGCAGTTTAGAGGGGACTCAGCACTACAATGAGCAGTTCTTC
NA,TRBJ2-7,TRBV6-6,NA,CASSYSEGANEQYF,TGTGCCAGCAGTTACTCGGAGGGGGCCAACGAGCAGTACTTC
NA,TRBJ1-5,TRBV28,NA,CASSFYREDQPQHF,TGTGCCAGCAGTTTTTACAGGGAAGATCAGCCCCAGCATTTT
NA,TRBJ1-5,TRBV5-8,NA,CASSYRDNQPQHF,TGTGCCAGCAGCTACAGGGACAATCAGCCCCAGCATTTT
NA,TRBJ2-2,TRBV27,NA,CASSFREAGELFF,TGTGCCAGCAGTTTCAGGGAGGCCGGGGAGCTGTTTTTT
TRBD2,TRBJ2-5,TRBV4-2,NA,CASSRGTSGAQETQYF,TGTGCCAGCAGCCGAGGGACTAGCGGGGCACAAGAGACCCAGTACTTC
TRBD2,TRBJ2-2,TRBV5-5,NA,CASSLPGLAGGPGNTGELFF,TGTGCCAGCAGCCTCCCGGGACTAGCGGGGGGGCCGGGGAACACCGGGGAGCTGTTTTTT
NA,TRBJ1-2,TRBV6-1,NA,CASKIDPGVGYTF,TGTGCCAGCAAAATTGACCCCGGAGTGGGCTACACCTTC
TRBD1,TRBJ1-1,TRBV18,NA,CASSPRTGGPNTEAFF,TGTGCCAGCTCACCACGGACAGGGGGACCCAACACTGAAGCTTTCTTT
NA,TRBJ1-4,TRBV5-1,NA,CASSLAARGNEKLFF,TGCGCCAGCAGCTTGGCCGCCAGGGGTAATGAAAAACTGTTTTTT
NA,TRBJ1-6,TRBV28,NA,CASSLRGVRSPLHF,TGTGCCAGCAGTTTACGGGGGGTACGATCACCCCTCCACTTT
TRBD1,TRBJ2-1,TRBV9,NA,CASSRQGSPHNEQFF,TGTGCCAGCAGCCGACAGGGATCACCTCACAATGAGCAGTTCTTC
TRBD2,TRBJ2-1,TRBV27,NA,CASSWEGRIQFF,TGTGCCAGCAGTTGGGAGGGTCGTATACAGTTCTTC
NA,TRBJ2-4,TRBV2,NA,CASSEAGLAKNIQYF,TGTGCCAGCAGTGAAGCGGGCCTAGCCAAAAACATTCAGTACTTC
NA,TRBJ1-2,TRBV7-9,NA,CASSLAPGVGGKGYTF,TGTGCCAGCAGCTTAGCCCCGGGAGTAGGGGGGAAAGGCTACACCTTC